What follows are 9 T cell receptor beta chains derived from one specimen sequenced in a study of blood T cell repertoires in COVID-19. TCRdb's table, derived via immunoSEQ multiplex PCR, lists solely in-frame clones and lacks some. In the table there are a few hundred thousand clones, about 85% of which are singletons. Sequenced sample: PBMCs or T cells enriched from blood (not recorded which). All receptors derive from a woman aged 45-65 years who had recovered from COVID-19.

The V and J genes are TRBV6-4 and TRBJ2-2, with TRBD1 as a possible D gene (6 bases). The length of the CDR3 is 14 residues. V was cut by 6 bases and J by 3 bases, with 11 bases left in between. Per the germline V gene, CDR1 is MRHNA and CDR2 is SNTAGT. CDR3 in DNA: TGTGCCAGCAGCTCACAGGGCGACACCGGGGAGCTGTTTTTT. Its translation is CASSSQGDTGELFF.

V usage is TRBV19 and J usage is TRBJ1-5; no firm D call. The V and J ends lost 3 bases and 7 bases respectively, with 19 bases between them. The CDR3 loop spans 16 amino acids. In germline, CDR1 is LNHDA, CDR2 SQIVND (reference sequence). The CDR3 sequence is CASSIRRGEASQPQHF. CDR3 nucleotides: TGTGCCAGTAGTATCCGCCGCGGGGAGGCAAGCCAGCCCCAGCATTTT.

The chain uses TRBV7-2 and TRBJ1-2; D gene uncertain. Looked up from germline, CDR1 is SGHTA and CDR2 is FQGNSA. V was cut by 0 bases and J by 3 bases, with 14 bases left in between. This CDR3 comprises 16 residues. CDR3 region: CASSLAKSNFYYGYTF. DNA for the CDR3: TGTGCCAGCAGCTTAGCTAAGAGCAACTTTTACTATGGCTACACCTTC.

This rearrangement joins TRBV7-2 to TRBJ1-5; D might be TRBD1 (5 bases). Per the germline V gene, CDR1 is SGHTA and CDR2 is FQGNSA. V was shortened by 1 base and J by 4 bases, with 11 bases between the two germline ends. The CDR3 contains 15 residues. The CDR3 sequence is CASSLGRQTNQPQHF. As DNA, the CDR3 is TGTGCCAGCAGCTTAGGCCGACAGACTAATCAGCCCCAGCATTTT.

CDR3 protein: CASSQEGGRTYEQYF. For the CDR3, the DNA is TGTGCCAGCAGCCAAGAGGGAGGCCGGACCTACGAGCAGTACTTC. The V call is TRBV14, the J call TRBJ2-7; TRBD2 might be the D (6 bases). Per the germline V gene, CDR1 is SGHDN and CDR2 is FVKESK. This CDR3 has 15 amino acids. With 0 bases removed from V and 2 bases from J, the gap between germline ends came to 11 bases. The full variable domain, completed using reference TRBV14 and TRBJ2-7, is EAGVTQFPSHSVIEKGQTVTLRCDPISGHDNLYWYRRVMGKEIKFLLHFVKESKQDESGMPNNRFLAERTGGTYSTLKVQPAELEDSGVYFCASSQEGGRTYEQYFGPGTRLTVT.

This clone was seen just once. This chain uses TRBV30 with TRBJ1-6; 11 bases are shared with TRBD1. Germline CDR1 and CDR2: GTSNPN and SVGIG (reference sequence). The CDR3 runs 15 residues. Germline trimming cut 5 bases from V and 8 bases from J; bases unmatched to any gene: 8. The CDR3 here is CAWDPRDRGYSPLHF. CDR3 DNA sequence: TGTGCCTGGGATCCCCGGGACAGGGGGTATTCACCCCTCCACTTT.

This chain uses TRBV4-1 with TRBJ2-1; a weak D match, TRBD1 (6 bases). The germline CDR1 and CDR2 sequences are MGHRA and YSYEKL. Trimming took 1 base from V and 2 from J, leaving 9 bases between them. The CDR3 is 15 amino acids. CDR3 nucleotides: TGCGCCAGCAGCCAAGTATCAGGGGCCTACAATGAGCAGTTCTTC. Amino acids: CASSQVSGAYNEQFF.

The chain joins TRBV11-2 to TRBJ2-7; a possible D gene is TRBD2 (5 bases). Germline values: CDR1 SGHAT, CDR2 FQNNGV. The CDR3 is 13 residues long. The V end was cut by 5 bases, the J end by 6 bases, with 14 bases between. CDR3 loop: CASSDGVGSEQYF. For the CDR3, the DNA is TGTGCCAGCAGCGACGGAGTAGGGAGCGAGCAGTACTTC.

This rearrangement joins TRBV29-1 to TRBJ1-1; D gene ambiguous. The CDR3 loop spans 14 amino acids. Trimming left V 1 base short and J 1 base short, with 10 bases between. CDR1 and CDR2 (germline): SQVTM, ANQGSEA. The CDR3 loop is CSVEVSGRNTEAFF. In DNA form, the CDR3 reads TGCAGCGTTGAAGTAAGCGGCAGGAACACTGAAGCTTTCTTT.